This entry lists 15 T cell receptor beta chains sequenced from one sample in a study of early stage breast cancer tumors (dated by TCRdb to 2017 to 2019). Receptors were amplified or captured by the immunoSEQ multiplex PCR assay. TCRdb took this table from immuneACCESS and kept in-frame rearrangements with V and J called. Such tables lack part of the clones; where checked against another copy, unresolved V genes explain under half of the gap, and the rest is unexplained. The sample has some 30,000 clones on record, roughly 80% of them singletons. About a tenth of the sample rests with the top ten. Sequencing was performed on breast tumor tissue. The receptors stem from a person aged 25 to 45 with breast cancer.

The chain uses TRBV19 and TRBJ2-7; 13 positions match TRBD2. Germline-derived CDR1 and CDR2 are LNHDA and SQIVND (reference sequence). This CDR3 comprises 13 residues. J gave up 7 bases and V 6 bases, and 3 bases lay outside the gene matches. The CDR3 coding sequence is TGTGCCAGTAGCGGACTAGCGGGAGATGAGCAGTACTTC. As protein: CASSGLAGDEQYF.

V is TRBV30 and J is TRBJ1-3; no reliable D call. V lost 1 base and J 1 base, leaving 5 bases between the germline ends. The CDR3 length is 13 residues. CDR1 is GTSNPN, CDR2 SVGIG, per germline (reference sequence). The CDR3 DNA sequence: TGTGCCTGGAGTGCGAGGTCTGGAAACACCATATATTTT. Its translation is CAWSARSGNTIYF.

This CDR3 reads CSVLRGDSQETQYF. The CDR3 region has the DNA TGCAGCGTCCTCCGTGGAGATTCCCAAGAGACCCAGTACTTC. The genes are TRBV29-1 and TRBJ2-5; D uncertain. Trimming stripped 6 bases from V and 1 base from J, with 15 bases between. This CDR3 region has 14 residues. The germline V gene encodes CDR1 SQVTM and CDR2 ANQGSEA.

CDR3 sequence reads: CAWSPSGTFNSPLHF. For the CDR3, the DNA is TGTGCCTGGAGCCCCTCCGGGACTTTTAATTCACCCCTCCACTTT. This chain connects TRBV30 to TRBJ1-6; the D gene is possibly TRBD1 (5 bases). The CDR3 sequence is 15 residues long. The V end was cut by 3 bases, the J end by 6 bases, with 15 bases between. Germline-derived CDR1 and CDR2 are GTSNPN and SVGIG (reference sequence).

This chain links TRBV18 with TRBJ2-4; 10 bases line up with TRBD1. The CDR3 extends over 18 amino acids. Germline loops: CDR1 KGHSH, CDR2 LQKENI. With V trimmed by 0 bases and J by 2 bases, 7 bases remained unmatched. This chain's CDR3 is CASSPPLDRGQTKNIQYF. The DNA for the CDR3 is TGTGCCAGCTCACCACCTCTCGACAGGGGGCAAACCAAAAACATTCAGTACTTC. The full variable domain, with the rest looked up from reference TRBV18 and TRBJ2-4, is NAGVMQNPRHLVRRRGQEARLRCSPMKGHSHVYWYRQLPEEGLKFMVYLQKENIIDESGMPKERFSAEFPKEGPSILRIQQVVRGDSAAYFCASSPPLDRGQTKNIQYFGAGTRLSVL.

With regard to this clone: This CDR3 is also generated by other DNA sequences in the sample. The chain joins TRBV20-1 to TRBJ1-4; D call uncertain. V lost 0 bases and J 4 bases, leaving 0 bases between the germline ends. CDR1 and CDR2 from the germline V gene are DFQATT and SNEGSKA (reference sequence). CDR3 size: 11 residues. CDR3 in DNA: TGCAGTGCTAGAGATAATGAAAAACTGTTTTTT. Protein: CSARDNEKLFF.

This chain uses TRBV18 with TRBJ1-2, with D unclear. Trimming shortened V by 3 bases and J by 0 bases, and 5 bases separated the two germline ends. The germline V gene has CDR1 KGHSH and CDR2 LQKENI. The CDR3 is 13 amino acids. The CDR3: CASSPGTNYGYTF. The CDR3 coding sequence is TGTGCCAGCTCACCGGGAACTAACTATGGCTACACCTTC.

This clone was counted only a few times. The CDR3 spells CASKTRQVSEQYF. The CDR3 DNA reads TGTGCCAGCAAGACAAGACAGGTCTCAGAGCAGTACTTC. The chain recombines TRBV2 with TRBJ2-7, with D tentatively TRBD1 (6 bases). Germline V gives CDR1 SNHLY, CDR2 FYNNEI. This CDR3 has 13 amino acids. With 7 bases removed from V and 7 bases from J, the gap between germline ends came to 17 bases.

The chain joins TRBV7-2 to TRBJ2-2, with TRBD2 as a possible D gene (5 bases). The CDR3 length is 17 residues. Germline V gene sequence: CDR1 SGHTA, CDR2 FQGNSA. Trimming shortened V by 3 bases and J by 6 bases, and 20 bases separated the two germline ends. The CDR3 reads CASSFVTTARASGELFF. CDR3 nucleotide sequence: TGTGCCAGCAGCTTCGTGACTACGGCACGAGCGTCCGGGGAGCTGTTTTTT.

The V gene is TRBV7-3, the J gene TRBJ2-7, with 8 nucleotides matching TRBD1. CDR1 and CDR2 (germline): SGHTA, FQGTGA. J gave up 5 bases and V 3 bases, and 6 bases lay outside the gene matches. This CDR3 has 14 amino acids. As DNA, the CDR3 is TGTGCCAGCAGCTTCGACAGGGGACGGGACGAGCAGTACTTC. Protein: CASSFDRGRDEQYF.

J is TRBJ2-2 and V is TRBV10-3, with a possible D match to TRBD1 (6 bases). The germline gives CDR1 ENHRY, CDR2 SYGVKD. The germline V and J ends were trimmed by 3 bases and 3 bases, with 11 bases remaining between them. The CDR3 has 15 amino acids. The CDR3 nucleotides are TGTGCCATCAGTGATCAGGGGAGAGACACCGGGGAGCTGTTTTTT. Protein sequence: CAISDQGRDTGELFF.

The chain uses TRBV10-2 and TRBJ2-7, with 10 nucleotides matching TRBD2. Germline V CDR1 and CDR2: WSHSY, SAAADI. Unmatched junction bases numbered 8, after V lost 5 bases and J lost 1 base. This CDR3 has 16 amino acids. The CDR3 sequence: CASSRGLAVTSYEQYF. CDR3 bases: TGCGCCAGCAGTCGTGGACTAGCGGTTACGTCCTACGAGCAGTACTTC.

The V and J genes are TRBV4-2 and TRBJ2-3; D uncertain. Trimming stripped 4 bases from V and 6 bases from J, with 17 bases between. Germline CDR1 is LGHNA and CDR2 is YNFKEQ. This CDR3 spans 15 amino acids. CDR3 sequence reads: CASSPGPRPPDTQYF. In nucleotides, the CDR3 is TGTGCCAGCAGCCCCGGGCCCCGACCCCCCGATACGCAGTATTTT.

This clone has more than one count but fewer than ten. The gene calls are TRBV7-6 and TRBJ2-1, with 9 positions matching TRBD2. The germline V gene encodes CDR1 SGHVS and CDR2 FNYEAQ. The CDR3 has 17 amino acids. Losses at the gene ends were 2 bases for V and 1 base for J; bases not matched to a gene: 6. CDR3 in amino acids: CASSLLAGAGSYNEQFF. The CDR3 DNA reads TGTGCCAGCAGCTTATTAGCGGGAGCGGGATCCTACAATGAGCAGTTCTTC. Looking up the rest from reference TRBV7-6 and TRBJ2-1 gives the full variable domain: GAGVSQSPRYKVTKRGQDVALRCDPISGHVSLYWYRQALGQGPEFLTYFNYEAQQDKSGLPNDRFSAERPEGSISTLTIQRTEQRDSAMYRCASSLLAGAGSYNEQFFGPGTRLTVL.

Only a few counts were recorded for this clone. V gene TRBV7-9 combines with J gene TRBJ1-2; D gene ambiguous. The CDR3 is 18 residues long. Trimming shortened V by 2 bases and J by 3 bases, and 22 bases separated the two germline ends. The germline V gene has CDR1 SEHNR and CDR2 FQNEAQ (reference sequence). The CDR3 DNA reads TGTGCCAGCAGCTTACCCCCTTCAACAGACCCAGCTGACTATGGCTACACCTTC. Translated, it gives CASSLPPSTDPADYGYTF.